The sequence of this T cell receptor (beta chain) was determined in a study of cytomegalovirus exposure and HLA in healthy donors. In the PCR, 60 Vbeta and 13 Jbeta primers were used. Produced via immunoSEQ multiplex PCR; TCRdb's table is partial and in-frame only. The sample has about 90,000 clones, around 78% seen once. This receptor was taken from a man aged 30 to 39 in good health and CMV-seronegative. Sequenced material: PBMCs.

The CDR3 DNA sequence: TGTGCCAGCCTGGAGAGGGAGAATGAAAAACTGTTTTTT. Its protein product is CASLERENEKLFF. The chain combines TRBV13 with TRBJ1-4; no definite D call. V was shortened by 8 bases and J by 5 bases, with 12 bases between the two germline ends. The CDR3 totals 13 residues. Germline loops: CDR1 PRHDT, CDR2 FYEKMQ (reference sequence).